One and the same sample provided the 11 T cell receptor beta chains below, sequenced in a study of T-cell memory formation after mild COVID-19. TCRdb fed the 5' RACE reads into MiXCR, producing one record per CDR3 protein. The sample contains fewer than 700,000 distinct CDR3 sequences, roughly 17% of which appear only once. The material sequenced was PBMCs or a T cell subset sorted from them (not recorded which). The receptors were sampled from an adult woman who had mild COVID-19 (a few samples of this study predate the infection). Cell type and time point are not known.

This clonotype was counted only a few times. This rearrangement joins TRBV6-6 to TRBJ1-5, with D perhaps TRBD1 (6 bases). Germline CDR1 reads MNHNY; CDR2 reads SVGAGI (reference sequence). The CDR3 runs 13 residues. Trimming shortened V by 7 bases and J by 4 bases, and 11 bases separated the two germline ends. CDR3 residues: CASNAGQNQPQHF. DNA of the CDR3: TGTGCCAGCAATGCGGGACAAAATCAGCCCCAGCATTTT.

The chain recombines TRBV2 with TRBJ2-7, with D uncertain. The CDR3 sequence is 12 residues long. The V gene's germline CDR1 is SNHLY and CDR2 FYNNEI. Trimming cost V 3 bases and J 4 bases, with 7 bases left between them. The CDR3 DNA follows: TGTGCCAGCAGTGATCCGCCGTACGAGCAGTACTTC. Residues: CASSDPPYEQYF.

Points on this clonotype: Germline and junction disagree at one end, which may indicate a read error. The chain carries TRBV7-8 and TRBJ1-1, with 8 bases lining up with TRBD1. Germline CDR1 is SGHVS and CDR2 is FQNEAQ. This CDR3 spans 20 amino acids. CDR3 region: CASSPRGVQGQGALNTEVFF. CDR3 nucleotides: TGTGCCAGCAGCCCTAGAGGAGTACAGGGGCAGGGGGCTTTGAACACTGAAGTTTTCTTT.

The table lists this clonotype with a few counts. The genes are TRBV5-4 and TRBJ1-1, with D possibly matching TRBD1 (6 bases). Germline V gene lookup returns CDR1 SGHNT and CDR2 YYREEE (reference sequence). The V and J ends lost 3 bases and 5 bases respectively, with 8 bases between them. The CDR3 contains 12 residues. The chain's CDR3 is CASSYGTTEAFF. CDR3 bases: TGTGCCAGCAGCTACGGGACAACTGAAGCTTTCTTT.

This clonotype has just a few counts. The V and J genes are TRBV29-1 and TRBJ1-2, with a weak D call TRBD1 (5 bases). Germline-derived CDR1 and CDR2 are SQVTM and ANQGSEA. This CDR3 has 11 residues. With 5 bases removed from V and 7 bases from J, the gap between germline ends came to 11 bases. The CDR3 region is CSVRGETGYTF. The CDR3 coding sequence is TGCAGCGTTCGGGGGGAAACTGGCTACACCTTC.

This chain links TRBV9 with TRBJ2-7; maybe TRBD2 (6 bases). With 4 bases removed from V and 3 bases from J, the gap between germline ends came to 23 bases. The CDR3 has 17 residues. Germline V gene sequence: CDR1 SGDLS, CDR2 YYNGEE. In DNA, the CDR3 is TGTGCCAGCAGCCCCCGCACCCAGCGTGGAGGGAACTACGAGCAGTACTTC. Protein: CASSPRTQRGGNYEQYF.

This clonotype was detected ten times or more. This chain connects TRBV3-1 to TRBJ2-7, with TRBD2 as a possible D gene (5 bases). The V gene lost 0 bases and the J gene lost 4 bases, with 16 bases spanning the gap. From germline, CDR1 is LGHDT and CDR2 YNNKEL (reference sequence). CDR3 length: 16 amino acids. The CDR3 coding sequence is TGTGCCAGCAGCCAAGATTCCTGGGAGAAGGATTACGAGCAGTACTTC. This codes for CASSQDSWEKDYEQYF.

V usage is TRBV2 and J usage is TRBJ1-1; D unclear. The CDR3 extends over 16 amino acids. Germline V gives CDR1 SNHLY, CDR2 FYNNEI. V gave up 4 bases and J gave up 6 bases, with 21 bases separating them. CDR3 region: CASSAREIKGSSEAFF. CDR3 bases: TGTGCCAGCAGTGCAAGGGAGATTAAGGGTTCGTCTGAAGCTTTCTTT.

The rearrangement joins TRBV21-1 to TRBJ2-6; the table's D call of TRBD1 was not tested on the DNA. TRBV21-1 counts as a pseudogene. The CDR3 sequence is 22 residues long. The CDR3 DNA is TGTGCCAGCAGCCCAAAGAGAGGGGGAAGTGTGGAGTTTCTCTCTGGGGCCAACGTCCTGACTTTC. It translates to CASSPKRGGSVEFLSGANVLTF.

The rearrangement joins TRBV12-3 or TRBV12-4 to TRBJ2-3; the D gene could be TRBD1 or TRBD2 (5 bases each). The length of the CDR3 is 15 residues. Trimming removed 2 bases at V and 4 bases at J, with 13 bases between. The CDR3 DNA is TGTGCCAGCAGTTTAACCGGGACGACCTCAGATACGCAGTATTTT. It specifies CASSLTGTTSDTQYF.

This clonotype was found a few times. The genes are TRBV24-1 and TRBJ1-1; tentatively, D is TRBD1 (5 bases). The germline CDR1 and CDR2 sequences are KGHDR and SFDVKD. The CDR3 sequence is 15 residues long. Trimming shortened V by 7 bases and J by 5 bases, and 19 bases separated the two germline ends. CDR3 DNA: TGTGCCACCAGCTACAAACGGGACGGACATACTGAAGCTTTCTTT. The encoded protein is CATSYKRDGHTEAFF.